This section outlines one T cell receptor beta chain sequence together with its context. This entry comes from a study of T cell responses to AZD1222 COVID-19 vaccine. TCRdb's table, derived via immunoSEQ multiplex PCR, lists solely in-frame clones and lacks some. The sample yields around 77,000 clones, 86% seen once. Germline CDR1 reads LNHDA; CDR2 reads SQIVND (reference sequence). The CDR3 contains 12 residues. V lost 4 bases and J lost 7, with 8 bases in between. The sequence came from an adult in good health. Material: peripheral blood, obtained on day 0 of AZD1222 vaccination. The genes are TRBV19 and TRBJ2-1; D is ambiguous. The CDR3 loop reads CASSKEVNEQFF. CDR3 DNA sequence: TGTGCCAGTAGTAAGGAAGTAAATGAGCAGTTCTTC.